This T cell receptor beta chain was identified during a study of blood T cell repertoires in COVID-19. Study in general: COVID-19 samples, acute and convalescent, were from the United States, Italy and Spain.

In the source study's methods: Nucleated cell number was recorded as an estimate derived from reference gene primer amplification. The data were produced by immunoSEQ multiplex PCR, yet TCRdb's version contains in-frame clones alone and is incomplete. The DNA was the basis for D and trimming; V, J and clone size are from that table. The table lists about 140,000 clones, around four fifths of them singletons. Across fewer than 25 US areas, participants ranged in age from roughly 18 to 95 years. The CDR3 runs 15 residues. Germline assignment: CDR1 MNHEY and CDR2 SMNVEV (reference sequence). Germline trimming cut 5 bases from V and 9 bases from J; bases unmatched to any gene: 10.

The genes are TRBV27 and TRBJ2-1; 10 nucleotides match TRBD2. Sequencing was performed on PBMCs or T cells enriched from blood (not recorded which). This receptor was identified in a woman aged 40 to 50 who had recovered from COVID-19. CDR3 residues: CASSGSGLAEGEQFF. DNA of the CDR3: TGTGCCAGCAGTGGCTCCGGACTAGCGGAAGGTGAGCAGTTCTTC.